Following are 6 T cell receptor beta chains from one sample sequenced in a study of identical twins. TCRdb re-analysed the 5' RACE reads in MiXCR, keeping a single row per CDR3 protein. The sample records 310,000 or so distinct CDR3 sequences, 8% to 9% being singletons. The same specimen was also included in a second study, on yellow fever vaccine responses in identical twins.

Sequencing was carried out using memory (CD45RO+) T cells sorted from blood. Every receptor here comes from a woman younger than 30 in good health.

This clonotype was detected many times. The genes are TRBV12-3 or TRBV12-4 and TRBJ1-5, with a tentative D call TRBD1 (6 bases). The V end was cut by 2 bases, the J end by 5 bases, with 10 bases between. The CDR3 has 14 amino acids. This CDR3 is CASSLSGADQPQHF. The CDR3 bases are TGTGCCAGCAGTTTATCGGGGGCCGATCAGCCCCAGCATTTT.

This rearrangement joins TRBV6-1 to TRBJ1-2, with a tentative D call TRBD1 (6 bases). V shed 0 bases and J shed 7 bases, with 18 bases lying between them. The germline V gene has CDR1 MNHNS and CDR2 SASEGT. The CDR3 totals 16 residues. The CDR3 bases are TGTGCCAGCAGTGAAGCGGGGGGCACAGGGTCAGCTGGCTACACCTTC. This encodes CASSEAGGTGSAGYTF.

The chain recombines TRBV24-1 with TRBJ2-7; 7 bases line up with TRBD1. Germline V lookup: CDR1 KGHDR, CDR2 SFDVKD. The CDR3 totals 13 residues. J lost 0 bases, V lost 9 bases, and 4 bases had no gene match. For the CDR3, the DNA is TGTGCCACCGCCGGGACAGCCTCCTACGAGCAGTACTTC. Translating gives CATAGTASYEQYF.

Points on this clonotype: A read error may produce the germline difference seen at one junction end. V usage is TRBV5-1 and J usage is TRBJ2-6; 9 bases line up with TRBD1. This CDR3 has 15 amino acids. Looked up from germline, CDR1 is SGHRS and CDR2 is YFSETQ. The CDR3 nucleotides read TGCGCCAGCAGCGGGACAGGGTCTGGGGCCAACATCCTGACTTTC. It translates to CASSGTGSGANILTF.

Many counts were recorded for this clonotype. The chain uses TRBV12-3 or TRBV12-4 and TRBJ1-1, with no clear D. Trimming stripped 7 bases from V and 2 bases from J, with 17 bases between. The CDR3 is 15 amino acids. CDR3 bases: TGTGCCAGCATGTCTAGGACGGGCCGAAACACTGAAGCTTTCTTT. Residues: CASMSRTGRNTEAFF.

This clonotype was recorded at least ten times. The chain uses TRBV5-1 and TRBJ2-1, with 8 bases aligning to TRBD1. CDR1 is SGHRS, CDR2 YFSETQ, per germline. With 4 bases clipped from V and 9 bases from J, the junction kept 6 bases outside the gene matches. This CDR3 comprises 13 residues. The CDR3 loop reads CASSPGDRFEQFF. The DNA of the CDR3 is TGCGCCAGCAGCCCGGGGGACAGGTTTGAGCAGTTCTTC.